This TCR beta chain was sequenced during a study of regulatory T cells in long-lasting Graves disease. This clonotype occurred many times. Sequencing libraries for TCR beta were prepared with iRepertoire HTBI primers and Arm-PCR of CDR3 regions. TCRdb fed the multiplex PCR reads into MiXCR, producing one record per CDR3 protein. This table has 250,000 or so distinct CDR3 sequences, 20% to 25% appearing once. As to time point: newly diagnosed GD, antithyroid drugs for less than 3 months. After RNA was extracted from PBMCs, the TCR library was made from it. The source of this sequence is a female donor with Graves disease. The sample here was peripheral blood mononuclear cells (PBMCs), taken at new diagnosis, from a patient treated with antithyroid drugs.

CDR3 amino acids: CASSLGNSAMNTEAFF. The CDR3 bases are TGTGCCAGCAGCTTAGGAAACAGCGCGATGAACACTGAAGCTTTCTTT. The chain joins TRBV11-2 to TRBJ1-1; D gene unclear. The germline gives CDR1 SGHAT, CDR2 FQNNGV. Trimming left V 1 base short and J 0 bases short, with 12 bases between. CDR3 length: 16 residues.